Included here is one TCR beta chain sequence, with context. This clonotype was detected only a few times. The specificity of this receptor is unknown. Within one base of it there is no much larger clone, and no base qualities were kept. The library was prepared using 5' RACE. Sequencing was performed on an Illumina HiSeq 2500. A second roughly 6 to 12 cycle PCR used a sample-barcoded 5' primer and a J-beta primer mix. A template-switch 5' adaptor carrying 12 random nucleotides introduced a unique molecular identifier onto each TCR beta cDNA molecule. At least 2.5 million CDR3-containing paired-end reads were obtained from each sample. The Mint cDNA synthesis kit, primed by a TRBC-specific oligonucleotide, was used to synthesize first-strand cDNA from all RNA. After uracil-DNA glycosylase treatment, a first 18-cycle PCR used universal primers M1SS and BC2_uni_R on all cDNA. Under the source paper's analysis protocol: Normalization of each sample was performed by random selection of 1 million high-quality reads, each carrying a distinct molecular identifier. Instead of being binned into consensus sequences, reads that shared molecular identifiers were thrown out. MiTCR, set to a Q25 quality threshold and the strictest error-elimination algorithm, was used for CDR3 identification, clonotype clustering and error correction. A nonparametric unseen species model with Euler transformation was used to estimate lower-bound total TCR beta diversity. TCRdb reran the public reads through fastp at Q25 and MiXCR, keeping productive beta chains. A single entry per CDR3 protein holds the most common genes and DNA from its merged rows. TCRdb's processing, not the study's, gives the V and J calls here. The sample table shows 800,000 to 950,000 distinct CDR3 sequences, and under 50% are seen once. Roughly 13% of the sample is in the top ten clones.

The record originates from a study of blood T cells in healthy people across ages (dated by TCRdb to between 2015 and 2017). Background on the whole study: In model experiments, template switching captured about one uniquely barcoded TCR beta cDNA molecule for every two T cells. Age-related changes in TCR beta repertoire diversity were measured in the study by deep sequencing normalized with unique cDNA molecular identifiers. The donors were split into four age groups: young (average 16 years), middle-aged (roughly 40), aged (roughly 68) and long-lived (approximately 89). To avoid experimental bias, donors of different ages were randomly spread across the sequencing lanes. Two additional independent replicas of 1 million unique cDNA reads from the same blood draw were analyzed for two donors (one aged 18 to 30 and one aged 80 or older).

The paper as a whole reports these results and caveats: Compared with the aged group, the long-lived group had more naive CD4+ T cells, fewer expanded clones and increased TCR diversity, suggesting age selection. Since profiling was done on bulk unsorted PBMCs, naive and antigen-experienced compartments could not be conclusively compared. Observed TCR beta diversity per million T cells fell roughly linearly with age, and a significant reduction was already apparent by age about 36. Observed TCR beta diversity correlated strongly with the percentage of naive T cells measured by flow cytometry. Donor CMV infection status was unknown, potentially confounding age-related changes in expanded clonotypes. Total diversity estimates from one million sequenced T cells were considered lower bounds and underestimates.

The donors were 40 or so Caucasian individuals from Russia, aged 6 to 90 years, who were systemically healthy. Around 9.9 milliliters of peripheral blood were collected from each donor into EDTA-treated Vacutainer tubes. Ficoll-Paque density-gradient centrifugation was used to isolate PBMCs, with at least 6.5 million per sample. Total RNA, at least 5.5 micrograms per sample, was extracted from PBMCs with Trizol reagent. For every donor, flow cytometry on a PBMC aliquot measured the percentage of naive CD45RAhigh/CD27high T cells. The CDR3 holds 16 amino acids from the cysteine to the phenylalanine. Of the read, only the CDR3 DNA is kept; its 48 bases are in frame from base 1. The germline V end is reduced by 1 base and the J end by 9 bases; junction bases left unmatched: 9. CDR1 and CDR2, looked up from the germline V gene, are LGHNA and YNFKEQ.

The sequence was collected from a young man in good health. The rearranged segments are TRBV4-2 and TRBJ1-6, and 7 bases in between align with TRBD1. The specimen was blood. The CDR3 sequence is CASSQGIGTAVSPLHF. Read as DNA, the sequence is TGTGCCAGCAGCCAAGGGATCGGGACAGCCGTTTCACCCCTCCACTTT.